The clone carrying this TCR beta chain was found many times. This beta chain appears as a stray read in a library generated for alpha chains; its size is not informative. Time point in this sample: sample taken at primary tumor resection. The authors sequenced whole RNA from tumor, nontumor lung or frozen PBMC without sorting. The cohort: 70 to 75 early-stage, untreated non-small cell lung cancer patients. The source of the sample is a study of spatial heterogeneity in lung cancer. A single record per CDR3 protein comes from TCRdb applying MiXCR to the 5' RACE reads. The table has 2,500 to 3,000 distinct CDR3 sequences, approximately 8% seen once. V gave up 7 bases and J gave up 2 bases, with 18 bases separating them. The CDR3 loop spans 14 amino acids. From germline, CDR1 is SQVTM and CDR2 ANQGSEA.

The material was normal lung tissue next to the tumor, obtained at surgery. V usage is TRBV29-1 and J usage is TRBJ2-7; D is unclear. This TCR derives from a male donor with early-stage non-small cell lung cancer. The CDR3 loop reads CSAYAMAAPYEQYF. The CDR3 coding sequence is TGCAGCGCCTACGCTATGGCGGCCCCCTACGAGCAGTACTTC.